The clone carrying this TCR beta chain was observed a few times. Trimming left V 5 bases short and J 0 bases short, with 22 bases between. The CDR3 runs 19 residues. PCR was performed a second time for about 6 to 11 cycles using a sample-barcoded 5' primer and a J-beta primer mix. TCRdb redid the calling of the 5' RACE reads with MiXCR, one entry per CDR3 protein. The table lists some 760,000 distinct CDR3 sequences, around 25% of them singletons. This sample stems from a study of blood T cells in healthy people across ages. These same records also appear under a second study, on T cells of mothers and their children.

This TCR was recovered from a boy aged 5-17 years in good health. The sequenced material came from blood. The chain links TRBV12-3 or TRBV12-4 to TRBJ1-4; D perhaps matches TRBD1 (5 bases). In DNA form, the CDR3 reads TGTGCCAGCAGTCCTTACCGACAGAGAAAGCGGGCAACTAATGAAAAACTGTTTTTT. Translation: CASSPYRQRKRATNEKLFF.